Included here is one TCR beta chain sequence, with context. This sample is drawn from a study of control samples from healthy donors and cancer patients. V shed 3 bases and J shed 4 bases, with 15 bases lying between them. Per the germline V gene, CDR1 is MNHEY and CDR2 is SMNVEV (reference sequence). The CDR3 sequence is 15 residues long. Only in-frame clones appear in the TCRdb table, and some are missing; sequencing was by immunoSEQ multiplex PCR. The sample contains some 89,000 clones, over 65% of which appear only once. The chain couples TRBV27 to TRBJ1-1, with D uncertain. This clonotype was obtained from a middle-aged woman in good health. The sequencing input was blood. The CDR3 bases are TGTGCCAGCAGTTTGTTGAGACCCCTAGGCACTGAAGCTTTCTTT. Protein sequence: CASSLLRPLGTEAFF.